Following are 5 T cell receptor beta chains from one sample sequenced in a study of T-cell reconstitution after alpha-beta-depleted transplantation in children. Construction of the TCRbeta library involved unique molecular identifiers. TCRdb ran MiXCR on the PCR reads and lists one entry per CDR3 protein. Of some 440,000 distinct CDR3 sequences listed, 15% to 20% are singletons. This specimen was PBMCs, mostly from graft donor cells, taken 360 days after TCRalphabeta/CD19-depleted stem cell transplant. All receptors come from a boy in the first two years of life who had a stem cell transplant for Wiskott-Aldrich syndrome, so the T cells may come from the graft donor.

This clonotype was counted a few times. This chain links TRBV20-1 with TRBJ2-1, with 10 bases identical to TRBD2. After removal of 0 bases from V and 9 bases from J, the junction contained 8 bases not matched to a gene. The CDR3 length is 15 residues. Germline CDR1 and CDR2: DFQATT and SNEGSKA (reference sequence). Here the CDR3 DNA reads TGCAGTGCTAGAGATCCCCACCTAGCGGGAGTTGAGCAGTTCTTC. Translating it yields CSARDPHLAGVEQFF.

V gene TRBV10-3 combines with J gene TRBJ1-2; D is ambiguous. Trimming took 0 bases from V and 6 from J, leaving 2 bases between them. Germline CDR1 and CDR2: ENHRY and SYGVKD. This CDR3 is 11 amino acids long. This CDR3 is CAISESNGYTF. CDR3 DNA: TGTGCCATCAGTGAGTCTAATGGCTACACCTTC.

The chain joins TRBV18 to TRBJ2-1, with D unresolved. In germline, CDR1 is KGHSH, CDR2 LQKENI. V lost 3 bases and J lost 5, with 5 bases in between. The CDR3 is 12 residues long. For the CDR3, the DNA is TGTGCCAGCTCACCGTCTCACAATGAGCAGTTCTTC. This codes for CASSPSHNEQFF.

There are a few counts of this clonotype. The CDR3 sequence is CASSPPPSYNEQFF. In DNA form, the CDR3 reads TGTGCCAGCTCACCACCTCCCAGTTACAATGAGCAGTTCTTC. The rearrangement links TRBV18 to TRBJ2-1; D is unclear. Germline loops: CDR1 KGHSH, CDR2 LQKENI. Trimming left V 0 bases short and J 4 bases short, with 7 bases between. The CDR3 contains 14 residues. Combining the CDR3 with reference TRBV18 and TRBJ2-1 gives the whole variable domain NAGVMQNPRHLVRRRGQEARLRCSPMKGHSHVYWYRQLPEEGLKFMVYLQKENIIDESGMPKERFSAEFPKEGPSILRIQQVVRGDSAAYFCASSPPPSYNEQFFGPGTRLTVL.

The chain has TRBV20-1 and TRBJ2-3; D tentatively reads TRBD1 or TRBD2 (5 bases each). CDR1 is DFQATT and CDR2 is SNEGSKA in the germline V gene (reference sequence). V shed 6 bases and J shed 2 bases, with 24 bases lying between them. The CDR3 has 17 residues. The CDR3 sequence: CSAHPSPGRPNTDTQYF. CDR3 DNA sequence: TGCAGTGCCCATCCTTCCCCGGGACGGCCAAACACAGATACGCAGTATTTT.